This T cell receptor (beta chain) derives from a study of T-cell reconstitution after alpha-beta-depleted transplantation in children. The sample holds many counts of this clonotype. Its specificity is unknown. Broader study findings: Most T-cell counts and diversity one year after the transplant came from T cells that were newly produced. About two months after transplant, alpha-beta T cells reportedly came from several hundred expanded graft clones. High day-60 TCRbeta diversity in some patients came from surviving recipient T cells and thymic progenitors.

In germline, CDR1 is SGHRS, CDR2 YFSETQ. V was pared by 4 bases and J by 4 bases, with 4 bases of the junction left unmatched. The CDR3 loop spans 15 amino acids. A TCRbeta library incorporating unique molecular identifiers was prepared. MiXCR, run by TCRdb on the PCR reads, gives a single entry per CDR3 protein. The table shows about 130,000 distinct CDR3 sequences, with about 9.6% occurring only once. The sequence was collected from a girl under three years old who had a stem cell transplant for combined immunodeficiency, so the T cells may come from the graft donor. This chain uses TRBV5-1 with TRBJ2-2; 10 bases match TRBD1. Sequenced material: PBMCs, mostly from graft donor cells, taken 180 days after TCRalphabeta/CD19-depleted stem cell transplant. The CDR3 loop is CASSPRTGGTGELFF. The CDR3, as DNA: TGCGCCAGCAGCCCTAGGACAGGGGGCACCGGGGAGCTGTTTTTT.